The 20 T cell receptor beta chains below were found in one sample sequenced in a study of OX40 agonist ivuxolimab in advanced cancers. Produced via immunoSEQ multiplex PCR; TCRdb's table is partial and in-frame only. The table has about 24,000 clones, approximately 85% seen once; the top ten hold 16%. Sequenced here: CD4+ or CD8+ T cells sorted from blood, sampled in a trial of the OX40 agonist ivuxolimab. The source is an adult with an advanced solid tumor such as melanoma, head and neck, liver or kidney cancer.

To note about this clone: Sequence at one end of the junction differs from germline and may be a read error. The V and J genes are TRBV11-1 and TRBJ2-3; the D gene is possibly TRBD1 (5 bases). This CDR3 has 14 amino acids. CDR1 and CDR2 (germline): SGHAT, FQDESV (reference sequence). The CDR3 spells CASNLGDSADTQYF. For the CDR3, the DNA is TGTGCCAGCAACTTAGGCGACAGTGCAGATACGCAGTATTTT.

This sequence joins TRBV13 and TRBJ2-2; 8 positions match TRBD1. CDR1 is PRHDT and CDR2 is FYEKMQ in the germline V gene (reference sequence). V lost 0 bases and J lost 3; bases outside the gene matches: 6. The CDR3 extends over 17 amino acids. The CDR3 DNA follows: TGTGCCAGCAGCTTAGGGACAGGGGCGGAGGACACCGGGGAGCTGTTTTTT. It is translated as CASSLGTGAEDTGELFF. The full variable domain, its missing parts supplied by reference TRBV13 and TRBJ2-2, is AAGVIQSPRHLIKEKRETATLKCYPIPRHDTVYWYQQGPGQDPQFLISFYEKMQSDKGSIPDRFSAQQFSDYHSELNMSSLELGDSALYFCASSLGTGAEDTGELFFGEGSRLTVL.

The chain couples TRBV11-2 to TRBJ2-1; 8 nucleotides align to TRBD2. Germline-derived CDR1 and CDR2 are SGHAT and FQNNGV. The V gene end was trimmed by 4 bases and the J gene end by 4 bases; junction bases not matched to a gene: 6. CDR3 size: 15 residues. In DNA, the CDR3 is TGTGCCAGCAGCTCCGGGGGGGTTTTTTACAATGAGCAGTTCTTC. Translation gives CASSSGGVFYNEQFF.

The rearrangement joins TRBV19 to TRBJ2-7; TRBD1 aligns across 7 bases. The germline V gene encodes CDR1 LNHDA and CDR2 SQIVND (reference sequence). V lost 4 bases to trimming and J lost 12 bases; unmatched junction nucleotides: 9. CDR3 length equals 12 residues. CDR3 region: CASSTRQGRLYF. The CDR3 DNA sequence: TGTGCCAGTAGTACCCGACAGGGAAGGTTGTACTTC.

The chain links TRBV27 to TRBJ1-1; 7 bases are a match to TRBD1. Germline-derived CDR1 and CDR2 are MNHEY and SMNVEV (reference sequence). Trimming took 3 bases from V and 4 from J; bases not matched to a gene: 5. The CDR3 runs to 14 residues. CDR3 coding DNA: TGTGCCAGCAGTTTCCTAGGGGGCGGCACTGAAGCTTTCTTT. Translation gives CASSFLGGGTEAFF.

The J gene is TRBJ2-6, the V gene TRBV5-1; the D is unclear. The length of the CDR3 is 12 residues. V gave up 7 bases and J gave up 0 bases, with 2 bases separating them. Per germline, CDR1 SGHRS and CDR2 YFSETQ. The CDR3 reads CASGSGANVLTF. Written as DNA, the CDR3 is TGCGCCAGCGGCTCTGGGGCCAACGTCCTGACTTTC.

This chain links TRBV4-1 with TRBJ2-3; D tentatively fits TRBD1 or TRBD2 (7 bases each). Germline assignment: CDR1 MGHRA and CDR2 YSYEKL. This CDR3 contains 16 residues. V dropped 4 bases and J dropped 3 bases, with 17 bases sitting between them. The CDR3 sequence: CASSPGGAGWTDTQYF. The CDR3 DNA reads TGCGCCAGCAGCCCAGGGGGGGCGGGGTGGACAGATACGCAGTATTTT.

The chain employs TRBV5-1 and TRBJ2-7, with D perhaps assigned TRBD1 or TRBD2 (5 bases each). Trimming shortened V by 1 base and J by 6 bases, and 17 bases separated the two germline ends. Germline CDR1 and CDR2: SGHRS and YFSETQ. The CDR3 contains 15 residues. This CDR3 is CASSLRTQAGFEQYF. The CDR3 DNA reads TGCGCCAGCAGCTTGCGTACACAGGCGGGCTTCGAGCAGTACTTC.

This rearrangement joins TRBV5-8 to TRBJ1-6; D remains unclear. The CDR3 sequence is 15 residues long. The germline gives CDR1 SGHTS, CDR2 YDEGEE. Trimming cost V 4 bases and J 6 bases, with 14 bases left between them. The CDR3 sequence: CASSLEAAVNSPLHF. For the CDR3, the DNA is TGTGCCAGCAGCCTGGAGGCGGCGGTTAATTCACCCCTCCACTTT.

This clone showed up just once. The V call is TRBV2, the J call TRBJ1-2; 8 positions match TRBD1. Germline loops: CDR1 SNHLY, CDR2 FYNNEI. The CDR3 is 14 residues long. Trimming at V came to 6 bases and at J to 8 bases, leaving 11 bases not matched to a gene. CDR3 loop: CASREQGQVVGYTF. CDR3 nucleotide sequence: TGTGCCAGCAGAGAACAGGGACAGGTCGTGGGCTACACCTTC.

CDR3 nucleotides: TGTGCCAGCACAGCCGGGACAGGCGCTTTGGTACGCGGCTACACCTTC. Translated, it gives CASTAGTGALVRGYTF. J is TRBJ1-2 and V is TRBV2; 8 bases match TRBD1. The CDR3 contains 16 residues. The germline V gene has CDR1 SNHLY and CDR2 FYNNEI. The V gene end was trimmed by 7 bases and the J gene end by 8 bases; junction bases not matched to a gene: 18.

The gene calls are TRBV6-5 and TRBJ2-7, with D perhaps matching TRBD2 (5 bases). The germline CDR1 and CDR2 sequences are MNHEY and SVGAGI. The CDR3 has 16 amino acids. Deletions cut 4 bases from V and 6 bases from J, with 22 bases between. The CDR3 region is CASSSISGLARGEQYF. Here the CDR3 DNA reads TGTGCCAGCAGTTCAATTTCGGGCCTCGCCCGGGGCGAGCAGTACTTC.

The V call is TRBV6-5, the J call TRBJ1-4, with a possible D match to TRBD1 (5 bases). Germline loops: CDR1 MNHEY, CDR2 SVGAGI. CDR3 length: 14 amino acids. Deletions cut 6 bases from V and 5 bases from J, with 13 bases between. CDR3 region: CASSPGHINEKLFF. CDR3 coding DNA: TGTGCCAGCAGCCCCGGACACATAAATGAAAAACTGTTTTTT.

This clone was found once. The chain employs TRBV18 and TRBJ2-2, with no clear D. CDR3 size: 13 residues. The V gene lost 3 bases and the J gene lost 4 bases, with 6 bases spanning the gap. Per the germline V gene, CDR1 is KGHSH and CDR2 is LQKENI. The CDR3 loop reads CASSPSTTGELFF. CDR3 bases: TGTGCCAGCTCACCGAGCACCACCGGGGAGCTGTTTTTT.

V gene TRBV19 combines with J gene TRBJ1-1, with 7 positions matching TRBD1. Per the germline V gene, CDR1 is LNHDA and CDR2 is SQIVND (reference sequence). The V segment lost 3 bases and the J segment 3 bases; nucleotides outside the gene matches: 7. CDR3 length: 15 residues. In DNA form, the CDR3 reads TGTGCCAGTAGTATCAGGGGGGTAAAGGACACTGAAGCTTTCTTT. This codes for CASSIRGVKDTEAFF.

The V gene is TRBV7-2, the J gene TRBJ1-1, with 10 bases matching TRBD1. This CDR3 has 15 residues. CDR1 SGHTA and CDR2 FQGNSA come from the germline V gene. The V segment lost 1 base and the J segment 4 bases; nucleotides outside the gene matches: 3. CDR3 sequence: CASSLVDRGGTEAFF. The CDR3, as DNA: TGTGCCAGCAGCTTAGTGGACAGGGGGGGCACTGAAGCTTTCTTT.

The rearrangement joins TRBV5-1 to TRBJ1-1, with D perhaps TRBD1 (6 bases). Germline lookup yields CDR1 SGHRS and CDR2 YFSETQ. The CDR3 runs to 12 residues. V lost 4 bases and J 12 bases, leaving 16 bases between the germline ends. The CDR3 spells CASSPPGGPPFF. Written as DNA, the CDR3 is TGCGCCAGCAGCCCTCCCGGGGGCCCCCCTTTCTTT.

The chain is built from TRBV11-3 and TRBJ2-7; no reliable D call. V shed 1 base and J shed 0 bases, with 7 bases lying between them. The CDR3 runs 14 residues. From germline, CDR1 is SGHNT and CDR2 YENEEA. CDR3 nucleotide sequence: TGTGCCAGCAGCTTAGGTATGCCCTCCTACGAGCAGTACTTC. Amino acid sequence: CASSLGMPSYEQYF. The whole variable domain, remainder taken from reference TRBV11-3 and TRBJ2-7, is EAGVVQSPRYKIIEKKQPVAFWCNPISGHNTLYWYLQNLGQGPELLIRYENEEAVDDSQLPKDRFSAERLKGVDSTLKIQPAELGDSAVYLCASSLGMPSYEQYFGPGTRLTVT.

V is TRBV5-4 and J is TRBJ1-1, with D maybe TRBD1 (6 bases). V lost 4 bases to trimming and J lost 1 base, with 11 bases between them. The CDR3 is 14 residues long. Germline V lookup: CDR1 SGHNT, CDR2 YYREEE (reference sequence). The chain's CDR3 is CASSPGTRNTEAFF. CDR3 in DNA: TGTGCCAGCAGCCCTGGGACACGGAACACTGAAGCTTTCTTT.

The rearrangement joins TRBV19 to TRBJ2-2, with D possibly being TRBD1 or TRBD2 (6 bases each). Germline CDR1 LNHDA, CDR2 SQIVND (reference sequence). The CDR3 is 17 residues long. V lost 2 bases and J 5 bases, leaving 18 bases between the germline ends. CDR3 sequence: CASSINPGGVGTGELFF. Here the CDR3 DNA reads TGTGCCAGTAGTATAAATCCCGGGGGCGTAGGGACCGGGGAGCTGTTTTTT.